One sample yielded the 21 T cell receptor beta chains listed below, sequenced in a study of cytomegalovirus exposure and HLA in healthy donors. Primers for the PCR totalled 60 Vbeta and 13 Jbeta. Clones were read by immunoSEQ multiplex PCR, and TCRdb kept only the in-frame ones, dropping some. The data show more than 100,000 clones, 72% seen once. Sequencing was carried out using PBMCs. These receptor sequences come from a man aged 50 to 59 in good health and CMV-seropositive.

The chain recombines TRBV2 with TRBJ1-6; TRBD1 might be the D (6 bases). The CDR3 is 15 amino acids. Germline values: CDR1 SNHLY, CDR2 FYNNEI. V lost 5 bases and J lost 9, with 17 bases in between. The CDR3 coding sequence is TGTGCCAGCAGTTCGGGCAGGACAGACTCTTCACCCCTCCACTTT. The encoded protein is CASSSGRTDSSPLHF. Full variable domain (remainder filled in from reference TRBV2 and TRBJ1-6): EPEVTQTPSHQVTQMGQEVILRCVPISNHLYFYWYRQILGQKVEFLVSFYNNEISEKSEIFDDQFSVERPDGSNFTLKIRSTKLEDSAMYFCASSSGRTDSSPLHFGNGTRLTVT.

The V and J genes are TRBV5-4 and TRBJ2-7, with a weak D call TRBD1 (6 bases). Germline-derived CDR1 and CDR2 are SGHNT and YYREEE (reference sequence). The V end was cut by 3 bases, the J end by 3 bases, with 10 bases between. This CDR3 spans 13 amino acids. CDR3 loop: CASSSWTDYEQYF. For the CDR3, the DNA is TGTGCCAGCAGCTCCTGGACAGACTACGAGCAGTACTTC.

The chain joins TRBV7-3 to TRBJ1-6; D perhaps matches TRBD1 (5 bases). CDR1 is SGHTA, CDR2 FQGTGA, per germline. The germline V and J ends were trimmed by 3 bases and 5 bases, with 11 bases remaining between them. The CDR3 contains 15 residues. CDR3 nucleotides: TGTGCCAGCAGCTTGGGAGGGGCCGATAATTCACCCCTCCACTTT. Its protein is CASSLGGADNSPLHF.

The chain has TRBV7-3 and TRBJ2-2, with 7 bases fitting TRBD2. The germline gives CDR1 SGHTA, CDR2 FQGTGA. The CDR3 is made up of 15 amino acids. Trimming took 5 bases from V and 7 from J; bases not matched to a gene: 10. The CDR3 region is CASSLAALGNGELFF. Here the CDR3 DNA reads TGTGCCAGCAGCCTAGCGGCCCTGGGCAACGGGGAGCTGTTTTTT. Supplemented by reference TRBV7-3 and TRBJ2-2, the full variable domain reads GAGVSQTPSNKVTEKGKYVELRCDPISGHTALYWYRQSLGQGPEFLIYFQGTGAADDSGLPNDRFFAVRPEGSVSTLKIQRTERGDSAVYLCASSLAALGNGELFFGEGSRLTVL.

The V gene is TRBV4-1, the J gene TRBJ2-1; perhaps TRBD2 as D (5 bases). Germline V gives CDR1 MGHRA, CDR2 YSYEKL. V lost 4 bases and J 9 bases, leaving 10 bases between the germline ends. The CDR3 sequence is 12 residues long. Here the CDR3 reads CASSPDRGEQFF. In DNA, the CDR3 is TGCGCCAGCAGCCCGGACCGGGGTGAGCAGTTCTTC.

The chain uses TRBV5-1 and TRBJ2-2; TRBD1 agrees at 7 bases. Germline V gene lookup returns CDR1 SGHRS and CDR2 YFSETQ. Trimming at V came to 4 bases and at J to 1 base, leaving 4 bases not matched to a gene. The length of the CDR3 is 15 residues. Written as DNA, the CDR3 is TGCGCCAGCAGCCAACAGGGGCGGAACACCGGGGAGCTGTTTTTT. Translated: CASSQQGRNTGELFF.

The rearrangement links TRBV29-1 to TRBJ1-2; 12 bases line up with TRBD1. The CDR3 has 14 amino acids. CDR1 and CDR2 from the germline V gene are SQVTM and ANQGSEA. V lost 6 bases to trimming and J lost 8 bases; unmatched junction nucleotides: 10. CDR3 nucleotides: TGCAGCGTCCGGGACAGGGGGCCGGTGGGAGGCTACACCTTC. Translated, it gives CSVRDRGPVGGYTF.

The V and J genes are TRBV5-1 and TRBJ2-3; 7 nucleotides line up with TRBD2. Germline loops: CDR1 SGHRS, CDR2 YFSETQ. V trimming: 1 base; J trimming: 5 bases; junction bases outside the gene matches: 7. This CDR3 region has 15 residues. The CDR3 sequence: CASSLNGGGGDTQYF. CDR3 bases: TGCGCCAGCAGCTTGAATGGGGGGGGTGGAGATACGCAGTATTTT.

The chain has TRBV6-1 and TRBJ1-2; the D gene is possibly TRBD1 (6 bases). The CDR3 is 14 amino acids. CDR1 and CDR2 from the germline V gene are MNHNS and SASEGT. V was trimmed by 6 bases and J by 7 bases, leaving 18 bases between them. Written as DNA, the CDR3 is TGTGCCAGCAGCCCTGGGGGGGGCAGGTTTGGCTACACCTTC. Amino acids: CASSPGGGRFGYTF.

V and J are TRBV6-5 and TRBJ1-1; 7 bases align to TRBD1. V lost 5 bases and J lost 0; bases outside the gene matches: 6. Looked up from germline, CDR1 is MNHEY and CDR2 is SVGAGI. CDR3 size: 15 residues. This CDR3 reads CASSTYRGLNTEAFF. The CDR3 DNA reads TGTGCCAGCAGTACCTACAGGGGATTGAACACTGAAGCTTTCTTT.

This chain links TRBV6-5 with TRBJ1-1; possible D gene TRBD1, 6 bases. The CDR3 spans 14 residues. Germline V lookup: CDR1 MNHEY, CDR2 SVGAGI. V gave up 4 bases and J gave up 7 bases, with 16 bases separating them. CDR3: CASSSPDRSVEAFF. The DNA of the CDR3 is TGTGCCAGCAGTTCCCCGGACAGATCGGTTGAAGCTTTCTTT.

The rearrangement joins TRBV5-1 to TRBJ2-2, with 11 bases fitting TRBD2. The V and J ends lost 1 base and 4 bases, in that order; junction bases with no gene match: 3. The germline CDR1 and CDR2 sequences are SGHRS and YFSETQ. The CDR3 is made up of 16 amino acids. Here the CDR3 DNA reads TGCGCCAGCAGCTTGATAGCGGGAGGGAGCACCGGGGAGCTGTTTTTT. It yields the protein CASSLIAGGSTGELFF.

The genes are TRBV29-1 and TRBJ2-3, with D hard to call. This CDR3 is built from 15 residues. V gave up 8 bases and J gave up 4 bases, with 22 bases separating them. Germline lookup yields CDR1 SQVTM and CDR2 ANQGSEA. The chain's CDR3 is CSLRDDVSIADTQYF. The CDR3 region has the DNA TGCAGCCTAAGAGATGATGTGTCGATCGCAGATACGCAGTATTTT.

The chain couples TRBV5-4 to TRBJ1-2; TRBD1 aligns across 9 bases. Per germline, CDR1 SGHNT and CDR2 YYREEE (reference sequence). There are 13 residues in the CDR3. Germline trimming cut 4 bases from V and 7 bases from J; bases unmatched to any gene: 5. This chain's CDR3 is CASSATGGSGYTF. Written as DNA, the CDR3 is TGTGCCAGCAGCGCGACAGGGGGGAGTGGCTACACCTTC. The variable domain in full, completed from reference TRBV5-4 and TRBJ1-2, reads ETGVTQSPTHLIKTRGQQVTLRCSSQSGHNTVSWYQQALGQGPQFIFQYYREEENGRGNFPPRFSGLQFPNYSSELNVNALELDDSALYLCASSATGGSGYTFGSGTRLTVV.

The V gene is TRBV7-8, the J gene TRBJ1-5; perhaps TRBD1 as D (5 bases). CDR1 is SGHVS and CDR2 is FQNEAQ in the germline V gene. V was trimmed by 7 bases and J by 3 bases, leaving 16 bases between them. The CDR3 spans 15 residues. The CDR3 protein is CASTSLWGANQPQHF. As DNA, the CDR3 is TGTGCCAGCACAAGCTTATGGGGCGCCAATCAGCCCCAGCATTTT.

The chain combines TRBV5-4 with TRBJ2-5; 13 positions agree with TRBD2. The CDR3 is made up of 16 amino acids. Losses at the gene ends were 0 bases for V and 2 bases for J; bases not matched to a gene: 1. Germline values: CDR1 SGHNT, CDR2 YYREEE (reference sequence). The CDR3 DNA is TGTGCCAGCAGCTTGGAGGGACTAGCGGGGCAAGAGACCCAGTACTTC. This translates into CASSLEGLAGQETQYF.

The gene calls are TRBV27 and TRBJ2-1; TRBD1 matches at 8 bases. The CDR3 covers 16 residues. J was trimmed by 6 bases and V by 4 bases; bases with no gene match: 11. The germline V gene encodes CDR1 MNHEY and CDR2 SMNVEV (reference sequence). DNA for the CDR3: TGTGCCAGCAGTTCGTCTTGGACAGGGAGTTTCAATGAGCAGTTCTTC. Its protein is CASSSSWTGSFNEQFF.

This clone was counted a few times. This chain joins TRBV23-1 and TRBJ2-7; 10 nucleotides agree with TRBD2. Being an ORF, TRBV23-1 has a function that is uncertain. This CDR3 spans 16 amino acids. The V gene end was trimmed by 4 bases and the J gene end by 6 bases; junction bases not matched to a gene: 12. The DNA for the CDR3 is TGCGCCAGCAGTCCCTTCCTAGCGGGAGAGCTCGTCGAGCAGTACTTC. Translating it yields CASSPFLAGELVEQYF.

J is TRBJ1-5 and V is TRBV6-1; 7 nucleotides agree with TRBD1. Germline V gene sequence: CDR1 MNHNS, CDR2 SASEGT. The length of the CDR3 is 14 residues. Trimming cost V 7 bases and J 3 bases; bases outside gene matches: 6. This CDR3 reads CASKLQGFNQPQHF. DNA of the CDR3: TGTGCCAGCAAATTACAGGGGTTCAATCAGCCCCAGCATTTT.

V usage is TRBV2 and J usage is TRBJ2-1; D possibly corresponds to TRBD2 (5 bases). The CDR3 consists of 14 residues. Looked up from germline, CDR1 is SNHLY and CDR2 is FYNNEI. The V and J ends lost 8 bases and 6 bases respectively, with 17 bases between them. The CDR3 nucleotides are TGTGCCAGCGCGAGGGCCCCGGGCCGCAATGAGCAGTTCTTC. This gives the protein CASARAPGRNEQFF.

The chain joins TRBV5-1 to TRBJ2-7; 7 bases match TRBD1. CDR3 size: 14 residues. The V gene's germline CDR1 is SGHRS and CDR2 YFSETQ. The V segment lost 3 bases and the J segment 1 base; nucleotides outside the gene matches: 4. The CDR3: CASSSGGSSYEQYF. CDR3 DNA sequence: TGCGCCAGCAGCTCAGGGGGAAGTTCCTACGAGCAGTACTTC.